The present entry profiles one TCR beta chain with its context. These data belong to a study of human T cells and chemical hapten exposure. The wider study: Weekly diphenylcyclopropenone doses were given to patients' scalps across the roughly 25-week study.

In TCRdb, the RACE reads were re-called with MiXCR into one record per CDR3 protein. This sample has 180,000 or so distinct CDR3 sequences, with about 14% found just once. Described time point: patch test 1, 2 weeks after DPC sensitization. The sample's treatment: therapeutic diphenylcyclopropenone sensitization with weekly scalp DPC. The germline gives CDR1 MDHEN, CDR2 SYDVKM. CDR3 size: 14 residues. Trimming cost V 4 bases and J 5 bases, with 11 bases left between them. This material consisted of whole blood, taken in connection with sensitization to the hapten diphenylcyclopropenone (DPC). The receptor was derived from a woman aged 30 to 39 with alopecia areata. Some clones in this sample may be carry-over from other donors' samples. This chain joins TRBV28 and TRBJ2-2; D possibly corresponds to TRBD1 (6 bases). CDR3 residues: CASSSIGQTGELFF. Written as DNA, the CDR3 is TGTGCCAGCAGTTCAATAGGACAGACCGGGGAGCTGTTTTTT.